This TCR beta chain comes out of a study of control samples from healthy donors and cancer patients. Repertoires were generated with immunoSEQ multiplex PCR, while TCRdb's copy carries only in-frame clones and drops some. The sample contains approximately 110,000 clones, about 89% of which appear only once. In its sample, this clone was seen once. V lost 3 bases to trimming and J lost 4 bases; unmatched junction nucleotides: 10. This CDR3 is built from 16 residues. Germline loops: CDR1 KGHDR, CDR2 SFDVKD. Specimen: blood. The sequence was obtained from a woman aged 18-35 years in good health. The genes are TRBV24-1 and TRBJ1-2, with 7 nucleotides matching TRBD1. The CDR3 sequence: CATSDGTAGPFYGYTF. The CDR3 nucleotides are TGTGCCACCAGTGATGGGACAGCAGGGCCCTTCTATGGCTACACCTTC.